This section outlines one T cell receptor beta chain sequence together with its context. This sample was taken from a study of technical replicates of blood from a handful of donors. CDR1 is MNHEY, CDR2 SMNVEV, per germline (reference sequence). V was cut by 5 bases and J by 5 bases, with 18 bases left in between. This CDR3 region has 16 residues. TCRdb's copy holds only in-frame clones and misses some; the assay was immunoSEQ multiplex PCR. The data contain about 100,000 clones, about 94% of them singletons. Input material: T cells isolated from PBMCs. The genes are TRBV27 and TRBJ2-2; possibly TRBD2 for D (6 bases). This clonotype originated in a human donor in good health. The CDR3 reads CASSPLAVPGTGELFF. The DNA for the CDR3 is TGTGCCAGCAGTCCTTTAGCGGTTCCAGGTACCGGGGAGCTGTTTTTT.